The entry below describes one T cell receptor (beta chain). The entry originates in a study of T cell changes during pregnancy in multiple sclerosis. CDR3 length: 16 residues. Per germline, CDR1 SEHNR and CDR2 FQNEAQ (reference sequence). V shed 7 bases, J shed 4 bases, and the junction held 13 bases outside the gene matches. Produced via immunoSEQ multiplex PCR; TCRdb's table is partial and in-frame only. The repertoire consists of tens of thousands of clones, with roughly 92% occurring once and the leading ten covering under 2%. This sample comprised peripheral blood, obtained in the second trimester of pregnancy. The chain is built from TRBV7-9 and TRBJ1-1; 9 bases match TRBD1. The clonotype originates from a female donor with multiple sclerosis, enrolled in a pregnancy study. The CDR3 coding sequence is TGTGCCAGCACCCTAGGTACAGGGGGCTTTGTCACTGAAGCTTTCTTT. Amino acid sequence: CASTLGTGGFVTEAFF.